Below are 30 T cell receptor beta chains sequenced from a single sample in a study of chemoradiotherapy in HPV16-positive cancers. Data came from immunoSEQ multiplex PCR; TCRdb stores just in-frame clones and leaves some out. This table has over 7,000 clones, about 84% appearing once. This material was collected from a patient who underwent chemoradiotherapy. The receptors were sampled from a human donor with HPV-associated anogenital cancer.

This clone was counted between two and nine times. The V gene is TRBV7-9, the J gene TRBJ2-6; D uncertain. V was trimmed by 4 bases and J by 2 bases, leaving 3 bases between them. CDR1 and CDR2 from the germline V gene are SEHNR and FQNEAQ (reference sequence). CDR3 size: 13 residues. The CDR3: CASSSAGANVLTF. Written as DNA, the CDR3 is TGTGCCAGCAGCTCCGCTGGGGCCAACGTCCTGACTTTC.

V gene TRBV6-1 combines with J gene TRBJ1-6; D is ambiguous. Per germline, CDR1 MNHNS and CDR2 SASEGT. V was clipped by 6 bases and J by 10 bases, with 19 bases between them. This CDR3 has 15 residues. The CDR3 DNA sequence: TGTGCCAGCAGCCCGGTGGGTAGGTGGGAATCACCCCTCCACTTT. Translating gives CASSPVGRWESPLHF.

The rearrangement joins TRBV5-6 to TRBJ2-1; D is unresolved. The CDR3 totals 11 residues. Germline CDR1 SGHDT, CDR2 YYEEEE. V dropped 0 bases and J dropped 9 bases, with 4 bases sitting between them. CDR3 region: CASSLEGEQFF. As DNA, the CDR3 is TGTGCCAGCAGCTTGGAAGGTGAGCAGTTCTTC.

The chain uses TRBV7-9 and TRBJ2-5, with D perhaps being TRBD1 or TRBD2 (5 bases each). The CDR3 length is 14 residues. Germline V CDR1 and CDR2: SEHNR, FQNEAQ (reference sequence). The ends were cut back, 2 bases at V and 5 bases at J, with 12 bases in the middle. CDR3 in DNA: TGTGCCAGCAGCTTAAGGGACCCCGAGGAGACCCAGTACTTC. Protein product: CASSLRDPEETQYF.

This clone was detected only a few times. V usage is TRBV7-9 and J usage is TRBJ2-3, with D uncertain. CDR1 is SEHNR and CDR2 is FQNEAQ in the germline V gene (reference sequence). The ends were cut back, 5 bases at V and 6 bases at J, with 9 bases in the middle. The CDR3 length is 12 residues. The CDR3 is CASSETVDTQYF. CDR3 nucleotides: TGTGCCAGCAGCGAGACTGTTGATACGCAGTATTTT.

This chain joins TRBV5-6 and TRBJ1-2; the D is unclear. Trimming removed 4 bases at V and 2 bases at J, with 15 bases between. Germline V lookup: CDR1 SGHDT, CDR2 YYEEEE. The CDR3 runs to 15 residues. CDR3 protein: CASSTRTSPNYGYTF. DNA of the CDR3: TGTGCCAGCAGCACCCGGACCAGTCCGAACTATGGCTACACCTTC.

The chain is built from TRBV5-6 and TRBJ2-6; D is ambiguous. Germline V CDR1 and CDR2: SGHDT, YYEEEE. V gave up 4 bases and J gave up 4 bases, with 15 bases separating them. This CDR3 is 16 amino acids long. DNA of the CDR3: TGTGCCAGCAGCCCGGTCATTAACTCCGGGGCCAACGTCCTGACTTTC. The encoded protein is CASSPVINSGANVLTF.

The chain recombines TRBV6-1 with TRBJ2-7; D call uncertain. V was shortened by 3 bases and J by 4 bases, with 7 bases between the two germline ends. Per germline, CDR1 MNHNS and CDR2 SASEGT. This CDR3 region has 12 residues. The CDR3 is CASSDLRYEQYF. The DNA of the CDR3 is TGTGCCAGCAGTGATCTGAGATACGAGCAGTACTTC.

Of note for this clone: This sequence may be a read error, since a much larger clone differs from it by one base. The same CDR3 arises from other DNA sequences in this sample as well. The CDR3 reads CASSFGSNQPQHF. The CDR3, as DNA: TGTGCCAGCAGTTTTGGCAGCAATCAGCCCCAGCATTTT. The chain joins TRBV28 to TRBJ1-5; D remains unclear. Trimming stripped 3 bases from V and 1 base from J, with 4 bases between. Germline CDR1 reads MDHEN; CDR2 reads SYDVKM. The CDR3 totals 13 residues. The full variable domain, completed using reference TRBV28 and TRBJ1-5, is DVKVTQSSRYLVKRTGEKVFLECVQDMDHENMFWYRQDPGLGLRLIYFSYDVKMKEKGDIPEGYSVSREKKERFSLILESASTNQTSMYLCASSFGSNQPQHFGDGTRLSIL.

The chain recombines TRBV2 with TRBJ2-5; D not resolved. Trimming removed 4 bases from V and 4 bases from J, with 10 bases in between. The CDR3 extends over 13 amino acids. The germline CDR1 and CDR2 sequences are SNHLY and FYNNEI. The DNA of the CDR3 is TGTGCCAGCAGTGCATGGAGAGGAGAGACCCAGTACTTC. This encodes CASSAWRGETQYF.

The gene calls are TRBV18 and TRBJ2-1, with a possible D match to TRBD2 (5 bases). V lost 2 bases and J 5 bases, leaving 13 bases between the germline ends. Looked up from germline, CDR1 is KGHSH and CDR2 is LQKENI. The CDR3 spans 15 residues. CDR3 DNA sequence: TGTGCCAGCTCACCAAATCCCGGGAAGAACAATGAGCAGTTCTTC. It specifies CASSPNPGKNNEQFF.

The V call is TRBV19, the J call TRBJ2-2; D uncertain. The CDR3 totals 14 residues. Germline lookup yields CDR1 LNHDA and CDR2 SQIVND (reference sequence). The ends were cut back, 6 bases at V and 1 base at J, with 9 bases in the middle. In DNA form, the CDR3 reads TGTGCCAGTAGACCCCTCAAGAACACCGGGGAGCTGTTTTTT. Translated, it gives CASRPLKNTGELFF.

CDR3 DNA sequence: TGCGCCAGCAGCTTGGATATTCCAGGGAAATCCCACGAGCAGTACTTC. Its translation is CASSLDIPGKSHEQYF. The chain links TRBV5-1 to TRBJ2-7; D is possibly TRBD1 (5 bases). The CDR3 loop spans 16 amino acids. Between the trimmed V and J ends, which lost 0 bases and 5 bases, there was a span of 18 bases. Per germline, CDR1 SGHRS and CDR2 YFSETQ.

The chain uses TRBV11-3 and TRBJ2-1; 8 nucleotides agree with TRBD2. Germline assignment: CDR1 SGHNT and CDR2 YENEEA. The CDR3 sequence is 16 residues long. V gave up 0 bases and J gave up 8 bases; unmatched junction bases: 9. CDR3 loop: CASSLEWSGGRDEQFF. For the CDR3, the DNA is TGTGCCAGCAGCTTAGAATGGTCGGGGGGGCGTGATGAGCAGTTCTTC.

The V call is TRBV5-1, the J call TRBJ1-2; 7 bases match TRBD1. This CDR3 region has 15 residues. Trimming cost V 3 bases and J 0 bases; bases outside gene matches: 5. Germline CDR1 and CDR2: SGHRS and YFSETQ. CDR3 DNA: TGCGCCAGCAGCTCGACGACAGGGACTAACTATGGCTACACCTTC. Translated, it gives CASSSTTGTNYGYTF.

This chain joins TRBV5-5 and TRBJ2-5; the D is unclear. The V end was cut by 0 bases, the J end by 5 bases, with 2 bases between. This CDR3 has 11 amino acids. Per germline, CDR1 SGHKS and CDR2 YYEKEE (reference sequence). CDR3 in DNA: TGTGCCAGCAGCTTGGTTGAGACCCAGTACTTC. Translated: CASSLVETQYF.

The rearrangement joins TRBV6-6 to TRBJ2-7; D could derive from TRBD1 or TRBD2 (7 bases each). CDR1 and CDR2 (germline): MNHNY, SVGAGI (reference sequence). V gave up 0 bases and J gave up 0 bases, with 12 bases separating them. The length of the CDR3 is 16 residues. The CDR3 spells CASSYSAGGGSYEQYF. The CDR3 nucleotides are TGTGCCAGCAGTTACTCGGCAGGGGGGGGCTCCTACGAGCAGTACTTC.

The chain recombines TRBV28 with TRBJ2-1; 9 bases agree with TRBD1. Per germline, CDR1 MDHEN and CDR2 SYDVKM. The V gene end was trimmed by 6 bases and the J gene end by 12 bases; junction bases not matched to a gene: 21. The CDR3 has 17 residues. The DNA for the CDR3 is TGTGCCAGCAGCTTAAGGAGTCCCGGGACAGGGCGCTCGGGGCAGTTCTTC. This gives the protein CASSLRSPGTGRSGQFF.

The V call is TRBV19, the J call TRBJ1-2, with TRBD1 as a possible D gene (5 bases). There are 14 residues in the CDR3. Trimming removed 8 bases from V and 8 bases from J, with 21 bases in between. Germline V gene sequence: CDR1 LNHDA, CDR2 SQIVND (reference sequence). The CDR3, as DNA: TGTGCCAGTTCCATGCAGGCCCGAGGGACCGGCTACACCTTC. Translating it yields CASSMQARGTGYTF.

This clone has just a few counts. V gene TRBV2 combines with J gene TRBJ1-2, with D perhaps matching TRBD1 (6 bases). The CDR3 runs 14 residues. With 6 bases removed from V and 6 bases from J, the gap between germline ends came to 17 bases. Germline V CDR1 and CDR2: SNHLY, FYNNEI. CDR3 region: CASSVLGGDHGYTF. Here the CDR3 DNA reads TGTGCCAGCAGCGTATTGGGGGGCGACCATGGCTACACCTTC.

This clone was counted only a few times. The rearrangement uses TRBV7-6 and TRBJ1-1, with D maybe TRBD1 (5 bases). Germline V CDR1 and CDR2: SGHVS, FNYEAQ. The CDR3 contains 14 residues. V lost 3 bases and J 4 bases, leaving 12 bases between the germline ends. CDR3 loop: CASSLGGGGTEAFF. For the CDR3, the DNA is TGTGCCAGCAGCTTGGGGGGGGGAGGCACTGAAGCTTTCTTT.

The chain uses TRBV21-1 and TRBJ1-6; no check of the table's D call, TRBD1, against the DNA was made. TRBV21-1 is termed a pseudogene. The CDR3 sequence is 15 residues long. This CDR3 is CASSKGGRGNSPLHF. CDR3 bases: TGTGCCAGCAGCAAAGGAGGCAGGGGCAATTCACCCCTCCACTTT.

The chain combines TRBV5-4 with TRBJ2-3; D possibly corresponds to TRBD2 (6 bases). V lost 7 bases and J lost 2, with 11 bases in between. Germline V gives CDR1 SGHNT, CDR2 YYREEE (reference sequence). This CDR3 is 13 amino acids long. The CDR3 DNA is TGTGCCAGCGGGGACTCTCTCACAGATACGCAGTATTTT. Translated: CASGDSLTDTQYF.

The table lists this clone with a few counts. The chain has TRBV6-6 and TRBJ1-4; D might be TRBD1 (5 bases). The CDR3 length is 14 residues. V lost 2 bases, J lost 10 bases, and 14 bases lay in between. Germline V gene sequence: CDR1 MNHNY, CDR2 SVGAGI (reference sequence). CDR3 in amino acids: CASSYPERRGKLFF. The CDR3 DNA follows: TGTGCCAGCAGTTACCCGGAACGGAGGGGAAAACTGTTTTTT.

This clone has only a few counts. V is TRBV6-5 and J is TRBJ2-1, with 7 bases that match TRBD2. This CDR3 region has 14 residues. V was clipped by 6 bases and J by 7 bases; unmatched bases: 9. Germline V gene data show CDR1 as MNHEY and CDR2 as SVGAGI. CDR3 region: CASRQAGLKNEQFF. The CDR3 coding sequence is TGTGCCAGCAGGCAAGCGGGGTTAAAAAATGAGCAGTTCTTC.

The chain uses TRBV6-5 and TRBJ2-5, with 7 bases identical to TRBD1. CDR3 length equals 12 residues. Germline lookup yields CDR1 MNHEY and CDR2 SVGAGI. V shed 6 bases and J 7 bases; nucleotides not matched to a gene: 5. In nucleotides, the CDR3 is TGTGCCAGCAGACAGGGGCACGGGACCCAGTACTTC. Its protein is CASRQGHGTQYF.

The J gene is TRBJ2-5, the V gene TRBV11-2; tentatively, D is TRBD1 (6 bases). The CDR3 loop spans 16 amino acids. Germline CDR1 is SGHAT and CDR2 is FQNNGV. Trimming pared 0 bases from V and 4 bases from J, leaving 15 bases between. The CDR3 coding sequence is TGTGCCAGCAGCTTAGACCCCGGTTGGGGGCGAGAGACCCAGTACTTC. This translates into CASSLDPGWGRETQYF.

J is TRBJ2-7 and V is TRBV6-5; 9 positions match TRBD1. CDR1 MNHEY and CDR2 SVGAGI come from the germline V gene. The ends lost 7 bases at V and 2 bases at J; junction bases unmatched: 6. CDR3 size: 14 residues. The CDR3: CASKSGTGTYEQYF. The CDR3 DNA follows: TGTGCCAGCAAATCCGGGACAGGGACCTACGAGCAGTACTTC.

This chain uses TRBV5-4 with TRBJ1-2, with D possibly matching TRBD1 (5 bases). V dropped 3 bases and J dropped 8 bases, with 17 bases sitting between them. The CDR3 is 14 residues long. CDR1 and CDR2 (germline): SGHNT, YYREEE (reference sequence). CDR3 residues: CASSSPGRKEGYTF. CDR3 bases: TGTGCCAGCAGCTCACCGGGACGAAAGGAGGGCTACACCTTC.

This chain joins TRBV7-2 and TRBJ1-2; TRBD1 might be the D (5 bases). Germline V lookup: CDR1 SGHTA, CDR2 FQGNSA. V was cut by 1 base and J by 8 bases, with 17 bases left in between. The CDR3 is 15 residues long. The CDR3 protein is CASSLEIWGSGGYTF. The CDR3 coding sequence is TGTGCCAGCAGCTTAGAAATTTGGGGCTCGGGGGGCTACACCTTC.